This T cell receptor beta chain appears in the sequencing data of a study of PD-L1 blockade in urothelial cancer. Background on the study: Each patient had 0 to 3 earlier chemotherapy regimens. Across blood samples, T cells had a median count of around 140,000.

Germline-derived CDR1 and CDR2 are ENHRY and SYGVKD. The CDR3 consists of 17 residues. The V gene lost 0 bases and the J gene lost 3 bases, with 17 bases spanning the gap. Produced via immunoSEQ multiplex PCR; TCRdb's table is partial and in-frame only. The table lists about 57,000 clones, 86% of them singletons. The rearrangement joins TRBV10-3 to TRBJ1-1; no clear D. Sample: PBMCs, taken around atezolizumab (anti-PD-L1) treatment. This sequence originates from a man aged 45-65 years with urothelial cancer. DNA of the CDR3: TGTGCCATCAGTGAGTCGATCTTCCCTGGGAGGGACACTGAAGCTTTCTTT. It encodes CAISESIFPGRDTEAFF.